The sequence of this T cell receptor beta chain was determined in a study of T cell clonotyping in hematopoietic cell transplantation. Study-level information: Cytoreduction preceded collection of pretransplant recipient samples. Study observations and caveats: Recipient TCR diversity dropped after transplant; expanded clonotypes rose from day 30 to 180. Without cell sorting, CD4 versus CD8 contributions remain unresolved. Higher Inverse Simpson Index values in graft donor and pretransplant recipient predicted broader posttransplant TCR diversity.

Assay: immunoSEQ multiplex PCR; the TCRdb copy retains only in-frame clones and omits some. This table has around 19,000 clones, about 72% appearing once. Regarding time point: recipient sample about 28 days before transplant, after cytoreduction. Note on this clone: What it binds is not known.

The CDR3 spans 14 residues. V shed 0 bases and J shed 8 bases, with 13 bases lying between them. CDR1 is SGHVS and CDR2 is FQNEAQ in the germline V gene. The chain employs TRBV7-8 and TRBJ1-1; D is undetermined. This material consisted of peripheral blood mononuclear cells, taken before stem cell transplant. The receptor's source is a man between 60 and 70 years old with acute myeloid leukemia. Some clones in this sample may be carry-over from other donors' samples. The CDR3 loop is CASSLAGRNKEAFF. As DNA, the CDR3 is TGTGCCAGCAGCTTAGCGGGGAGGAATAAGGAAGCTTTCTTT.